These T cell receptor beta chains were read from a single sample in a study of blood T cell repertoires in COVID-19. Clones were sequenced by immunoSEQ multiplex PCR, and TCRdb holds only the in-frame ones, with some missing. Here the sample spans hundreds of thousands of clones, roughly 90% being singletons. Input material: peripheral blood. The receptors were gathered from a woman aged 25 to 45 with COVID-19, enrolled during active disease. Each CDR3 is given with its conserved first and last residue. The order of the fields is J gene, D gene, clone size, V gene, CDR3 protein, CDR3 DNA. D genes are given only for firm matches. Clone size, where shown, is once, few, many, or a class for clones that have expanded.

j_gene: TRBJ2-7
d_gene: TRBD2
abundance: NA
v_gene: TRBV6-6
CDR3aa: CASSSGRGSYEQYF
CDR3nt: TGTGCCAGCAGTTCAGGGCGGGGGTCCTACGAGCAGTACTTC

j_gene: TRBJ2-5
d_gene: NA
abundance: once
v_gene: TRBV6-2/TRBV6-3
CDR3aa: CASSSTMQETQYF
CDR3nt: TGTGCCAGCAGTTCGACAATGCAAGAGACCCAGTACTTC

j_gene: TRBJ2-7
d_gene: TRBD1
abundance: NA
v_gene: TRBV28
CDR3aa: CASSSGTGGWEQYF
CDR3nt: TGTGCCAGCAGTTCCGGGACAGGGGGTTGGGAGCAGTACTTC

j_gene: TRBJ2-5
d_gene: NA
abundance: NA
v_gene: TRBV6-2/TRBV6-3
CDR3aa: CASTPHYRGEETQYF
CDR3nt: TGTGCCAGCACCCCACACTATCGGGGAGAAGAGACCCAGTACTTC

j_gene: TRBJ1-2
d_gene: TRBD1
abundance: NA
v_gene: TRBV7-8
CDR3aa: CASSPPSRGRGLPFRGYTF
CDR3nt: TGTGCCAGCAGCCCACCGTCGCGGGGCAGGGGGCTTCCCTTTCGAGGCTACACCTTC

j_gene: TRBJ1-1
d_gene: NA
abundance: few
v_gene: TRBV24-1
CDR3aa: CATSDLEGGVPEAFF
CDR3nt: TGTGCCACCAGTGATTTGGAGGGTGGGGTCCCTGAAGCTTTCTTT

j_gene: TRBJ2-7
d_gene: TRBD1
abundance: NA
v_gene: TRBV7-2
CDR3aa: CASSFSGQAGYEQYF
CDR3nt: TGTGCCAGCAGTTTTTCCGGACAGGCGGGCTACGAGCAGTACTTC

j_gene: TRBJ2-5
d_gene: NA
abundance: NA
v_gene: TRBV18
CDR3aa: CASSPGFRGQETQYF
CDR3nt: TGTGCCAGCTCACCGGGATTCCGGGGCCAAGAGACCCAGTACTTC

j_gene: TRBJ2-3
d_gene: TRBD1
abundance: NA
v_gene: TRBV2
CDR3aa: CAYSPDRPATDTQYF
CDR3nt: TGTGCCTACTCTCCGGACAGGCCCGCGACAGATACGCAGTATTTT

j_gene: TRBJ1-1
d_gene: NA
abundance: NA
v_gene: TRBV2
CDR3aa: CASSLRGASAEAFF
CDR3nt: TGTGCCAGCAGCCTCAGGGGTGCAAGTGCTGAAGCTTTCTTT

j_gene: TRBJ1-2
d_gene: NA
abundance: NA
v_gene: TRBV7-2
CDR3aa: CASSLAAGDYGYTF
CDR3nt: TGTGCCAGCAGCTTAGCCGCAGGGGATTATGGCTACACCTTC

j_gene: TRBJ2-3
d_gene: TRBD2
abundance: NA
v_gene: TRBV7-2
CDR3aa: CASSFSGGWADTQYF
CDR3nt: TGTGCCAGCAGCTTTAGCGGGGGGTGGGCAGATACGCAGTATTTT

j_gene: TRBJ2-5
d_gene: TRBD2
abundance: NA
v_gene: TRBV19
CDR3aa: CASSMRGGLAGEETQYF
CDR3nt: TGTGCCAGTAGTATGCGAGGGGGGCTAGCGGGGGAAGAGACCCAGTACTTC

j_gene: TRBJ2-2
d_gene: TRBD1
abundance: NA
v_gene: TRBV2
CDR3aa: CASSPRTGETGELFF
CDR3nt: TGTGCCAGCAGTCCCCGGACAGGGGAAACCGGGGAGCTGTTTTTT

j_gene: TRBJ1-4
d_gene: NA
abundance: NA
v_gene: TRBV19
CDR3aa: CASRPPDGKLFF
CDR3nt: TGTGCCAGTAGGCCCCCCGACGGGAAACTGTTTTTT

j_gene: TRBJ2-1
d_gene: NA
abundance: NA
v_gene: TRBV4-1
CDR3aa: CASSQGADTYNEQFF
CDR3nt: TGCGCCAGCAGCCAAGGCGCGGATACCTACAATGAGCAGTTCTTC

j_gene: TRBJ1-5
d_gene: NA
abundance: once
v_gene: TRBV6-5
CDR3aa: CASKPAGEGPQHF
CDR3nt: TGTGCCAGCAAACCGGCTGGGGAGGGGCCCCAGCATTTT

j_gene: TRBJ2-5
d_gene: NA
abundance: NA
v_gene: TRBV10-3
CDR3aa: CATRKEYQETQYF
CDR3nt: TGTGCCACTAGAAAGGAGTACCAAGAGACCCAGTACTTC

j_gene: TRBJ1-3
d_gene: NA
abundance: NA
v_gene: TRBV27
CDR3aa: CASRPYESSGNTIYF
CDR3nt: TGTGCCAGCAGACCCTACGAGAGCTCTGGAAACACCATATATTTT

j_gene: TRBJ1-3
d_gene: NA
abundance: NA
v_gene: TRBV28
CDR3aa: CASSLGSHASGNTIYF
CDR3nt: TGTGCCAGCAGTTTAGGCTCACATGCCTCTGGAAACACCATATATTTT

j_gene: TRBJ2-4
d_gene: TRBD1
abundance: NA
v_gene: TRBV19
CDR3aa: CASSIRGRVKNIQYF
CDR3nt: TGTGCCAGTAGTATCAGGGGGCGAGTGAAAAACATTCAGTACTTC

j_gene: TRBJ1-1
d_gene: NA
abundance: once
v_gene: TRBV3-1/TRBV3-2
CDR3aa: CASPLRGGNTEAFF
CDR3nt: TGTGCCAGCCCGCTAAGGGGAGGGAACACTGAAGCTTTCTTT

j_gene: TRBJ2-2
d_gene: TRBD2
abundance: NA
v_gene: TRBV7-6
CDR3aa: CASSVGTTINTGELFF
CDR3nt: TGTGCCAGCAGCGTTGGGACTACGATTAACACCGGGGAGCTGTTTTTT

j_gene: TRBJ1-5
d_gene: TRBD1
abundance: few
v_gene: TRBV5-6
CDR3aa: CASSGVTGAQPQHF
CDR3nt: TGTGCCAGCAGCGGAGTTACAGGGGCTCAGCCCCAGCATTTT

j_gene: TRBJ2-5
d_gene: TRBD1
abundance: NA
v_gene: TRBV10-3
CDR3aa: CAIKADRGQETQYF
CDR3nt: TGTGCCATCAAAGCGGACAGGGGCCAAGAGACCCAGTACTTC

j_gene: TRBJ2-3
d_gene: TRBD2
abundance: NA
v_gene: TRBV2
CDR3aa: CASSELAGGPSDTQYF
CDR3nt: TGTGCCAGCAGTGAATTAGCGGGAGGGCCCTCAGATACGCAGTATTTT

j_gene: TRBJ1-1
d_gene: TRBD1
abundance: once
v_gene: TRBV9
CDR3aa: CASSVTGDDLTEAFF
CDR3nt: TGTGCCAGCAGCGTAACAGGGGATGATCTCACTGAAGCTTTCTTT

j_gene: TRBJ1-2
d_gene: TRBD1
abundance: NA
v_gene: TRBV4-1
CDR3aa: CASSQEGDSWEGYTF
CDR3nt: TGCGCCAGCAGCCAAGAAGGGGACAGCTGGGAAGGCTACACCTTC

j_gene: TRBJ2-3
d_gene: TRBD1
abundance: NA
v_gene: TRBV28
CDR3aa: CASSLTGGADTQYF
CDR3nt: TGTGCCAGCAGTTTGACAGGGGGCGCAGATACGCAGTATTTT

j_gene: TRBJ1-4
d_gene: NA
abundance: NA
v_gene: TRBV7-9
CDR3aa: CASSFGAGATNEKLFF
CDR3nt: TGTGCCAGCAGCTTCGGAGCAGGGGCAACTAATGAAAAACTGTTTTTT

j_gene: TRBJ2-5
d_gene: TRBD2
abundance: NA
v_gene: TRBV20-1
CDR3aa: CSARGGETQYF
CDR3nt: TGCAGTGCCCGGGGGGGGGAGACCCAGTACTTC

j_gene: TRBJ1-1
d_gene: TRBD1
abundance: NA
v_gene: TRBV5-1
CDR3aa: CASSIGQGVEAFF
CDR3nt: TGCGCCAGCAGCATTGGACAGGGGGTAGAAGCTTTCTTT

j_gene: TRBJ1-4
d_gene: TRBD1
abundance: NA
v_gene: TRBV5-5
CDR3aa: CASGRQGTNEKLFF
CDR3nt: TGTGCCAGCGGACGACAGGGAACTAATGAAAAACTGTTTTTT

j_gene: TRBJ2-3
d_gene: TRBD2
abundance: NA
v_gene: TRBV3-1/TRBV3-2
CDR3aa: CASSPAGGRADTQYF
CDR3nt: TGTGCCAGCAGCCCAGCGGGGGGCAGGGCAGATACGCAGTATTTT

j_gene: TRBJ1-5
d_gene: NA
abundance: NA
v_gene: TRBV19
CDR3aa: CASSIDLWGGRSNQPQHF
CDR3nt: TGTGCCAGTAGTATAGATCTATGGGGGGGGCGAAGCAATCAGCCCCAGCATTTT

j_gene: TRBJ2-7
d_gene: NA
abundance: NA
v_gene: TRBV4-1
CDR3aa: CASSQEFIRGYEQYF
CDR3nt: TGCGCCAGCAGCCAAGAGTTTATCAGGGGCTACGAGCAGTACTTC

j_gene: TRBJ1-4
d_gene: TRBD1
abundance: NA
v_gene: TRBV2
CDR3aa: CATGTGVEKLFF
CDR3nt: TGTGCCACCGGGACAGGGGTTGAAAAACTGTTTTTT

j_gene: TRBJ2-3
d_gene: TRBD2
abundance: NA
v_gene: TRBV11-3
CDR3aa: CASSSLAALDTQYF
CDR3nt: TGTGCCAGCAGCTCCCTAGCGGCCCTAGATACGCAGTATTTT

j_gene: TRBJ2-5
d_gene: TRBD1
abundance: NA
v_gene: TRBV6-5
CDR3aa: CASRETGGWETQYF
CDR3nt: TGTGCCAGCAGGGAGACAGGGGGCTGGGAGACCCAGTACTTC

j_gene: TRBJ2-6
d_gene: NA
abundance: NA
v_gene: TRBV2
CDR3aa: CASSEAHPGNGANVLTF
CDR3nt: TGTGCCAGCAGTGAAGCACATCCCGGGAATGGGGCCAACGTCCTGACTTTC

j_gene: TRBJ2-7
d_gene: TRBD1
abundance: NA
v_gene: TRBV13
CDR3aa: CASSYRDRGYEQYF
CDR3nt: TGTGCCAGCAGCTACCGGGACAGGGGCTACGAGCAGTACTTC

j_gene: TRBJ2-2
d_gene: TRBD1
abundance: NA
v_gene: TRBV18
CDR3aa: CASSPTGGANTGELFF
CDR3nt: TGTGCCAGCTCACCCACAGGGGGCGCGAACACCGGGGAGCTGTTTTTT

j_gene: TRBJ2-5
d_gene: TRBD1
abundance: NA
v_gene: TRBV19
CDR3aa: CASSIAGTEQETQYF
CDR3nt: TGTGCCAGTAGTATAGCAGGGACAGAACAAGAGACCCAGTACTTC

j_gene: TRBJ2-5
d_gene: TRBD2
abundance: NA
v_gene: TRBV11-2
CDR3aa: CASSPPTSGGAETQYF
CDR3nt: TGTGCCAGCAGCCCCCCGACTAGCGGGGGGGCGGAGACCCAGTACTTC

j_gene: TRBJ2-5
d_gene: NA
abundance: NA
v_gene: TRBV5-7
CDR3aa: CASSRLGQSQETQYF
CDR3nt: TGTGCCAGCAGCCGACTCGGACAGAGCCAAGAGACCCAGTACTTC

j_gene: TRBJ2-5
d_gene: NA
abundance: NA
v_gene: TRBV5-8
CDR3aa: CASSYFRGSVETQYF
CDR3nt: TGTGCCAGCAGTTACTTTCGGGGGTCTGTTGAGACCCAGTACTTC

j_gene: TRBJ2-2
d_gene: NA
abundance: NA
v_gene: TRBV12-5
CDR3aa: CASGLETGELFF
CDR3nt: TGTGCTAGTGGTTTAGAGACCGGGGAGCTGTTTTTT

j_gene: TRBJ2-1
d_gene: TRBD1
abundance: NA
v_gene: TRBV18
CDR3aa: CASSPRTGGYNEQFF
CDR3nt: TGTGCCAGCTCCCCCCGGACAGGGGGATACAATGAGCAGTTCTTC